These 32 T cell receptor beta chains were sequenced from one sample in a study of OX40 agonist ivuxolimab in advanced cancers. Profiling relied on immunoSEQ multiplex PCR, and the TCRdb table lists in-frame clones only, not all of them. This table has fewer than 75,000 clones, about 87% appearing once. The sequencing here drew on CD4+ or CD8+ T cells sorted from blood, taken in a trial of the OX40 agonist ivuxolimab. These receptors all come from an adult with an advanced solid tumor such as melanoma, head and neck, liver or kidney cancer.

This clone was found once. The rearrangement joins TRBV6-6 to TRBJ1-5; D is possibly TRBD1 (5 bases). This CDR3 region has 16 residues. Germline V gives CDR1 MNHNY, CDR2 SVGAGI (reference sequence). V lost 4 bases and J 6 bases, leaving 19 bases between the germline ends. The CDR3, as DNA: TGTGCCAGCAGTTTAAGGGACGATGCCGCAATTCAGCCCCAGCATTTT. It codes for CASSLRDDAAIQPQHF.

The CDR3 region has the DNA TGTGCCAGCAGGAGCTCCTACAATGAGCAGTTCTTC. Its protein product is CASRSSYNEQFF. V is TRBV6-6 and J is TRBJ2-1; D gene uncertain. Trimming took 6 bases from V and 0 from J, leaving 3 bases between them. Germline V gives CDR1 MNHNY, CDR2 SVGAGI (reference sequence). This CDR3 is 12 amino acids long.

Here the CDR3 reads CASSPTGGASYEQYF. CDR3 nucleotides: TGTGCCAGCTCACCGACAGGGGGCGCATCCTACGAGCAGTACTTC. This chain joins TRBV18 and TRBJ2-7; 10 positions match TRBD1. Losses at the gene ends were 3 bases for V and 1 base for J; bases not matched to a gene: 3. CDR1 and CDR2 from the germline V gene are KGHSH and LQKENI. The CDR3 runs 15 residues.

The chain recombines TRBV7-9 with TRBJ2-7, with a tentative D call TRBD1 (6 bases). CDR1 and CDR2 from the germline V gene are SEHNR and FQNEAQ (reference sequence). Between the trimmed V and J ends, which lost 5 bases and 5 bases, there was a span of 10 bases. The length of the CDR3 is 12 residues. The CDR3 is CASSLQGNEQYF. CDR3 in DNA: TGTGCCAGCAGCCTACAGGGTAACGAGCAGTACTTC.

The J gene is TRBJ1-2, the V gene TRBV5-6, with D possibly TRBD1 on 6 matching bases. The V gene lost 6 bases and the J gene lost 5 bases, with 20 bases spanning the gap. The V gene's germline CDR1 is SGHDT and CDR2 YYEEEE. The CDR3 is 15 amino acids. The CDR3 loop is CASTRGSGTLYGYTF. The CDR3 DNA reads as TGTGCCAGCACTAGAGGATCCGGGACACTTTATGGCTACACCTTC.

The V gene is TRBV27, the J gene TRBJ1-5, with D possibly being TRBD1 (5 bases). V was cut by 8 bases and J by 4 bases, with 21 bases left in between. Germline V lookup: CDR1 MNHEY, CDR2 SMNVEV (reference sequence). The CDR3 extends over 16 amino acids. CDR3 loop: CASLRGGFKLNQPQHF. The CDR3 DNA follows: TGTGCCAGCCTCCGGGGGGGGTTTAAGCTAAATCAGCCCCAGCATTTT.

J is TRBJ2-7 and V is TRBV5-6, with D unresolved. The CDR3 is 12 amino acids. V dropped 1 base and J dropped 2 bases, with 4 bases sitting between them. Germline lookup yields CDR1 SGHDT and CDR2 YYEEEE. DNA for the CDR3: TGTGCCAGCAGCTTGAGGACCTACGAGCAGTACTTC. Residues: CASSLRTYEQYF.

The CDR3 loop is CASSLRQWETQYF. Here the CDR3 DNA reads TGTGCCAGCAGCTTACGACAGTGGGAGACCCAGTACTTC. This chain joins TRBV7-8 and TRBJ2-5, with D perhaps matching TRBD1 (5 bases). Germline V gene lookup returns CDR1 SGHVS and CDR2 FQNEAQ. The CDR3 has 13 amino acids. V was clipped by 2 bases and J by 5 bases, with 9 bases between them.

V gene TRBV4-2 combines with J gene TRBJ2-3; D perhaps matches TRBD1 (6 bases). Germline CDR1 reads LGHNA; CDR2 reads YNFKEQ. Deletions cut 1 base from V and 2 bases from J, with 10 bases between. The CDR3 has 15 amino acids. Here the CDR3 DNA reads TGTGCCAGCAGCCAAGGGCAGGGGATCACAGATACGCAGTATTTT. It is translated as CASSQGQGITDTQYF.

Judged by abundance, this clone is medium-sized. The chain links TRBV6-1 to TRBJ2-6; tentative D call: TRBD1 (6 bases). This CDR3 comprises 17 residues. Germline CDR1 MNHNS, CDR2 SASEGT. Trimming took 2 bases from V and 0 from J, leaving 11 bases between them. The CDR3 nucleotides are TGTGCCAGCAGTGAACAGGGGCGGCTCTCTGGGGCCAACGTCCTGACTTTC. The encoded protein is CASSEQGRLSGANVLTF.

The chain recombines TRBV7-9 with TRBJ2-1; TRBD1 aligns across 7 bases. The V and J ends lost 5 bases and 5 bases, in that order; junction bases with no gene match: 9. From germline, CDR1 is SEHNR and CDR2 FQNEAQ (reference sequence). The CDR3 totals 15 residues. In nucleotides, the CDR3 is TGTGCCAGCAGCAAAGTGGGACAGCCAAACAATGAGCAGTTCTTC. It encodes CASSKVGQPNNEQFF.

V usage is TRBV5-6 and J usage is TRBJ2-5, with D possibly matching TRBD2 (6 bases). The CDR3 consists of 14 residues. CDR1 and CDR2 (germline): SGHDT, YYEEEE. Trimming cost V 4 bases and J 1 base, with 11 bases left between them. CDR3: CASSGWTTQETQYF. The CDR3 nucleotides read TGTGCCAGCAGCGGGTGGACTACCCAAGAGACCCAGTACTTC.

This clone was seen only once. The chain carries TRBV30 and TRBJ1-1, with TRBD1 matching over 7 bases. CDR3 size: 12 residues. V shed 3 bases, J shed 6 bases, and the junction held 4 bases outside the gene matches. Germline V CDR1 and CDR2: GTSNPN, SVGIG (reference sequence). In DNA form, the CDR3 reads TGTGCCTGGAGGGGCGGACAGGCTGAAGCTTTCTTT. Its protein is CAWRGGQAEAFF.

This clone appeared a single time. CDR3 in amino acids: CASRRTGEQPQHF. The CDR3 DNA is TGTGCCAGCAGGCGGACAGGGGAACAGCCCCAGCATTTT. This chain links TRBV27 with TRBJ1-5; 9 bases line up with TRBD1. CDR3 length equals 13 residues. V was clipped by 6 bases and J by 7 bases; unmatched bases: 4. The germline CDR1 and CDR2 sequences are MNHEY and SMNVEV (reference sequence).

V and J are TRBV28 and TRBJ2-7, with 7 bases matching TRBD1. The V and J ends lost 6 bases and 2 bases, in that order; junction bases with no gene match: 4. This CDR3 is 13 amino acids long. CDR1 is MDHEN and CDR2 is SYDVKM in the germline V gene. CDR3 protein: CASRGQLPYEQYF. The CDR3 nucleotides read TGTGCCAGCAGGGGACAGCTACCCTACGAGCAGTACTTC.

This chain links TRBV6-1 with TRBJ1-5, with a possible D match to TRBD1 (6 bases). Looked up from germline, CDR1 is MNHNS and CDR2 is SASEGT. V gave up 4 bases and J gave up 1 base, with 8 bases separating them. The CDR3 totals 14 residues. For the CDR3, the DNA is TGTGCCAGCAGTGCAGGGGTCAGCAATCAGCCCCAGCATTTT. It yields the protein CASSAGVSNQPQHF.

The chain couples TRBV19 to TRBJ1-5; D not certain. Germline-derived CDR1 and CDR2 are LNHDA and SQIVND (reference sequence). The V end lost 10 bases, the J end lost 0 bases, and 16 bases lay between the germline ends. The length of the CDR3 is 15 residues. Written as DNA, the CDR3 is TGTGCCACCTCGAACCAGAAGTATAGCAATCAGCCCCAGCATTTT. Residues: CATSNQKYSNQPQHF.

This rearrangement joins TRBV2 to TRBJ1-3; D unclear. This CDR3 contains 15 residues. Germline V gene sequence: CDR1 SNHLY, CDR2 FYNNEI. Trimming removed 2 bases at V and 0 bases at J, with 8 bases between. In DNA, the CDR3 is TGTGCCAGCAGTGAATGGGTTTACTCTGGAAACACCATATATTTT. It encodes CASSEWVYSGNTIYF.

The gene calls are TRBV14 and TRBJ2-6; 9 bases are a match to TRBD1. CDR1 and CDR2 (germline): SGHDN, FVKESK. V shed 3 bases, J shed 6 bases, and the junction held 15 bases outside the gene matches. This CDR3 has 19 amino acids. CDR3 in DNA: TGTGCCAGCAGCCATTTTCCCGGGACAGGGTCCACATCGGCCAACGTCCTGACTTTC. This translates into CASSHFPGTGSTSANVLTF.

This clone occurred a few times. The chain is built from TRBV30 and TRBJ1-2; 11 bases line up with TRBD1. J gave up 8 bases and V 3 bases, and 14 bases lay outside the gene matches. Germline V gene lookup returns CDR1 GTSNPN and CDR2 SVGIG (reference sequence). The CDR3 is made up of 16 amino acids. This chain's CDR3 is CAWRKVRTGGIGGYTF. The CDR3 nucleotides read TGTGCCTGGAGGAAGGTCCGGACAGGGGGCATCGGAGGCTACACCTTC.

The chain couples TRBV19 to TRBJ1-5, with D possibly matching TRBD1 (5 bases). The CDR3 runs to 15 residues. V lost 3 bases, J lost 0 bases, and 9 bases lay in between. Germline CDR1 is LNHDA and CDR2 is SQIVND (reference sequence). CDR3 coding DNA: TGTGCCAGTAGTATTTGGGGACGTAGCAATCAGCCCCAGCATTTT. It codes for CASSIWGRSNQPQHF.

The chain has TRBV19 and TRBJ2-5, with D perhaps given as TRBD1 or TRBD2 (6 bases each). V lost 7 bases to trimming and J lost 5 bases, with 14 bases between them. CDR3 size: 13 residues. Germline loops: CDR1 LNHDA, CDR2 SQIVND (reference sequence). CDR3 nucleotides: TGTGCCAGTACTCACAGGGACTTGGAGACCCAGTACTTC. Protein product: CASTHRDLETQYF.

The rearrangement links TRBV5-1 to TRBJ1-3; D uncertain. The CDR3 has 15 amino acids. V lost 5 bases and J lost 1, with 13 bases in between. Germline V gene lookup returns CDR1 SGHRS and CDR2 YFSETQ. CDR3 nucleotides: TGCGCCAGCAGTTTTTCCTCCTCTTCTGGAAACACCATATATTTT. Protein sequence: CASSFSSSSGNTIYF.

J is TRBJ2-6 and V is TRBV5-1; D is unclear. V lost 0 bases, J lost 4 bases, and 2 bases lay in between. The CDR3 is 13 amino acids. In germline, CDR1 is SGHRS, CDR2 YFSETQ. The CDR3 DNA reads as TGCGCCAGCAGCTTGGACGGGGCCAACGTCCTGACTTTC. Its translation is CASSLDGANVLTF.

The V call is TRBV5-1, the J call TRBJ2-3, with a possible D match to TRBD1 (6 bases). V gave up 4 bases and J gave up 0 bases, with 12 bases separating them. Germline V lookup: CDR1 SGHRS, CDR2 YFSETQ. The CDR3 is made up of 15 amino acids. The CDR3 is CASSIQGLSTDTQYF. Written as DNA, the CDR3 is TGCGCCAGCAGCATCCAGGGGTTGAGCACAGATACGCAGTATTTT.

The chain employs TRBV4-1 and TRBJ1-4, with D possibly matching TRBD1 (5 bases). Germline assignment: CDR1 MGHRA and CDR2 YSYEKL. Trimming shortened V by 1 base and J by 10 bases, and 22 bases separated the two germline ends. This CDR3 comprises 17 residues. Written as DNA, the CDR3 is TGCGCCAGCAGCCAAGTATACCGAGCCTCACAGGCGCGAAAACTGTTTTTT. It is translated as CASSQVYRASQARKLFF.

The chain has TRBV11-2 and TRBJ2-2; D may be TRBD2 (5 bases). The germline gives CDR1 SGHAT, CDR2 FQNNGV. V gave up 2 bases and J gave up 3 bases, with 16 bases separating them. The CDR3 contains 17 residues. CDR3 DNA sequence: TGTGCCAGCAGCTTATATAATCCGGGGATGGACACCGGGGAGCTGTTTTTT. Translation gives CASSLYNPGMDTGELFF.

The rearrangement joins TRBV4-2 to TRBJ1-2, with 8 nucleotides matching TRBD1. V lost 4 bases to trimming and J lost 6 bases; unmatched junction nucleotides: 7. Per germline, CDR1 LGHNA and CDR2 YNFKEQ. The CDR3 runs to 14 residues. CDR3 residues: CASSPTAGGHGYTF. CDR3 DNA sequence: TGTGCCAGCAGCCCTACCGCAGGGGGCCATGGCTACACCTTC.

The CDR3 nucleotides are TGTGCCAGCAGCTTAGTGCTAGCGATCACAACAGATACGCAGTATTTT. Its translation: CASSLVLAITTDTQYF. V is TRBV7-8 and J is TRBJ2-3; D may be TRBD2 (6 bases). Trimming took off 1 base at V and 3 bases at J, with 14 bases between the two ends. CDR1 and CDR2 (germline): SGHVS, FQNEAQ. The CDR3 sequence is 16 residues long.

The CDR3 sequence is CASSLTIDPLHMFF. The CDR3 DNA reads as TGTGCCAGCAGTCTGACAATCGATCCCCTTCATATGTTTTTT. The chain is built from TRBV6-5 and TRBJ1-4; unclear D gene. The CDR3 covers 14 residues. Germline V CDR1 and CDR2: MNHEY, SVGAGI. The V end was cut by 5 bases, the J end by 15 bases, with 22 bases between.

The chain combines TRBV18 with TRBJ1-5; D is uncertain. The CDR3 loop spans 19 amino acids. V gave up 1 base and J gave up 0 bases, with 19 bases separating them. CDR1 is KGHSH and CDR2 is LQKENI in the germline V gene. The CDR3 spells CASSPRAPRADYSNQPQHF. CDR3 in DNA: TGTGCCAGCTCACCACGGGCCCCACGGGCCGATTATAGCAATCAGCCCCAGCATTTT.

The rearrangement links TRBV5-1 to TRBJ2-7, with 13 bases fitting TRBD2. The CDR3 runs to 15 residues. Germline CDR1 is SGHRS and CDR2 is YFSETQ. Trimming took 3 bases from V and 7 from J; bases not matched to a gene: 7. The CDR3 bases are TGCGCCAGCAGCTCCGGGACTAGCGGGGTACAGGAGCAGTACTTC. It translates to CASSSGTSGVQEQYF. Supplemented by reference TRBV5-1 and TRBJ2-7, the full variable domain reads KAGVTQTPRYLIKTRGQQVTLSCSPISGHRSVSWYQQTPGQGLQFLFEYFSETQRNKGNFPGRFSGRQFSNSRSEMNVSTLELGDSALYLCASSSGTSGVQEQYFGPGTRLTVT.